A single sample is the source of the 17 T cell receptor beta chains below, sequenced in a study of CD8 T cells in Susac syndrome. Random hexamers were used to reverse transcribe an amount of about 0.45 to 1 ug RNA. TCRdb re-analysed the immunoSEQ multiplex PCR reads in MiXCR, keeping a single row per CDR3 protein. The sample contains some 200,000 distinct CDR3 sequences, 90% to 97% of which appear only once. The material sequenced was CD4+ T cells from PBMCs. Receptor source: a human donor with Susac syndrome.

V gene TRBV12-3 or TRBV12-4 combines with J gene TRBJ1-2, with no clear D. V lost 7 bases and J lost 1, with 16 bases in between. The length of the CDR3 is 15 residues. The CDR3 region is CASNIRAKNNYGYTF. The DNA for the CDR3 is TGTGCCAGCAATATCCGGGCCAAAAATAACTATGGCTACACCTTC.

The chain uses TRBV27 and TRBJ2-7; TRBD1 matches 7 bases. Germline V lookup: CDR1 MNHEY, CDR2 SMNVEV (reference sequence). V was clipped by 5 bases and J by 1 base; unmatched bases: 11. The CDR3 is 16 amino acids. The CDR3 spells CASSTLMGQTSYEQYF. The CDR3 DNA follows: TGTGCCAGCAGTACCCTAATGGGACAGACATCCTACGAGCAGTACTTC.

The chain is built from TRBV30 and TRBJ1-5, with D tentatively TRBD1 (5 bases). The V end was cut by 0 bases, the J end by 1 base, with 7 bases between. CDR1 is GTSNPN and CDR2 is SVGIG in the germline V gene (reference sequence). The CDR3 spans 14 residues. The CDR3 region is CAWSVGGSNQPQHF. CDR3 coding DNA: TGTGCCTGGAGTGTTGGGGGAAGCAATCAGCCCCAGCATTTT.

CDR3 sequence reads: CASRPGTGMSSGELFF. CDR3 bases: TGTGCCAGCAGACCCGGGACAGGGATGAGTTCCGGGGAGCTGTTTTTT. This chain links TRBV6-6 with TRBJ2-2, with TRBD1 matching over 9 bases. The CDR3 extends over 16 amino acids. Losses at the gene ends were 6 bases for V and 6 bases for J; bases not matched to a gene: 11. Germline CDR1 and CDR2: MNHNY and SVGAGI (reference sequence).

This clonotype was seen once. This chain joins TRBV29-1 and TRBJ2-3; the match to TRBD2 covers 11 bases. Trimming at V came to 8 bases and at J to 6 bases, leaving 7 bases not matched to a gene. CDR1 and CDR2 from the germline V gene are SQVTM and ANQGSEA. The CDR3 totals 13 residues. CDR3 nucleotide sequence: TGCAGCACTACTAGCGGGGGTTTGGATACGCAGTATTTT. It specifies CSTTSGGLDTQYF.

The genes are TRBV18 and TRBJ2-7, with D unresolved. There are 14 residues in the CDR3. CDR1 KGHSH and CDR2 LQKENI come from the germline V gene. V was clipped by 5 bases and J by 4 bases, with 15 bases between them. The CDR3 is CASSYDGVGYEQYF. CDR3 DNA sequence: TGTGCCAGCTCATACGATGGGGTTGGTTACGAGCAGTACTTC.

The CDR3 nucleotides read TGTGCCATCAGTGGGACCTCCTACGAGCAGTACTTC. Protein sequence: CAISGTSYEQYF. The chain links TRBV10-3 to TRBJ2-7; D gene uncertain. Germline V gene lookup returns CDR1 ENHRY and CDR2 SYGVKD. This CDR3 has 12 residues. Trimming left V 4 bases short and J 0 bases short, with 4 bases between.

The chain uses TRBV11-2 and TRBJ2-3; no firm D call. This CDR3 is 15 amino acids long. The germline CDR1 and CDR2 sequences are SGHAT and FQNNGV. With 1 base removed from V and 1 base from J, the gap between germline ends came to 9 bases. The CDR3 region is CASSLGPQGTDTQYF. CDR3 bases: TGTGCCAGCAGCTTAGGGCCTCAAGGCACAGATACGCAGTATTTT.

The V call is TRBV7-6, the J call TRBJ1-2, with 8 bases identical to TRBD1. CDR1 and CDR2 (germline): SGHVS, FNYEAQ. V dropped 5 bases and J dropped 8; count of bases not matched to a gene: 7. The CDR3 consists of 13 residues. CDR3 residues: CASSPRQGQGYTF. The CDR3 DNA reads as TGTGCCAGCAGCCCCCGACAGGGGCAGGGCTACACCTTC.

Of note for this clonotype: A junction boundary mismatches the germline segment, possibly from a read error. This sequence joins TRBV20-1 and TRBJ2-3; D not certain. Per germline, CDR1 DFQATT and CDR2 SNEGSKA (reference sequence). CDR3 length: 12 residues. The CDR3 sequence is CSARGPTDTQYF. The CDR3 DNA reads TGCAGTGCAAGAGGCCCGACAGATACGCAGTATTTT.

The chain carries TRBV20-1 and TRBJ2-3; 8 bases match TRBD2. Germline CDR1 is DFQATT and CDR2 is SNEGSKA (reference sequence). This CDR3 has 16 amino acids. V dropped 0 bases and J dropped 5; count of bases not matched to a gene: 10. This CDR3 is CSARDPGGGAEDTQYF. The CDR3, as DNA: TGCAGTGCTAGAGATCCGGGAGGGGGGGCCGAAGATACGCAGTATTTT.

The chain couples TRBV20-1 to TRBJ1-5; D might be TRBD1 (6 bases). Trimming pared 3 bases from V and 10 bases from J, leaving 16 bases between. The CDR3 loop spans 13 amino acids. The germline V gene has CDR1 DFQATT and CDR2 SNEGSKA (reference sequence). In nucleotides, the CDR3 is TGCAGTGCTAGTAGAGCGGGGGGCGGACCCCAGCATTTT. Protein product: CSASRAGGGPQHF.

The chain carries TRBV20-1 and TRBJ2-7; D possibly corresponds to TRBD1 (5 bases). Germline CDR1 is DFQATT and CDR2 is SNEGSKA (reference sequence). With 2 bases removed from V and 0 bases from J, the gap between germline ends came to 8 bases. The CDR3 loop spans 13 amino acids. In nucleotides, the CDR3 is TGCAGTGCTAGACACAGGCTCTCCTACGAGCAGTACTTC. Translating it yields CSARHRLSYEQYF.

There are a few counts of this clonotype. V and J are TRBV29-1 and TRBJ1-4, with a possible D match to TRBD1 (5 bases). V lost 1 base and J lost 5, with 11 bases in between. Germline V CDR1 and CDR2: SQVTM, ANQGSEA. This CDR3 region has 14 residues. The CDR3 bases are TGCAGCGTTGAAGTTGCAGGGAGAAATGAAAAACTGTTTTTT. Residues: CSVEVAGRNEKLFF. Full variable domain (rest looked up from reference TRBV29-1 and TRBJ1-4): SAVISQKPSRDICQRGTSLTIQCQVDSQVTMMFWYRQQPGQSLTLIATANQGSEATYESGFVIDKFPISRPNLTFSTLTVSNMSPEDSSIYLCSVEVAGRNEKLFFGSGTQLSVL.

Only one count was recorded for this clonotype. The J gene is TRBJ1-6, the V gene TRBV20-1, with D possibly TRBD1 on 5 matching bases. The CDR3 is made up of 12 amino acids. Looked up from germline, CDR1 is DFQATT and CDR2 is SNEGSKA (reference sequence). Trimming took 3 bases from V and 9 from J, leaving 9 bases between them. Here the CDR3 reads CSAREQVSPLHF. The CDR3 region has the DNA TGCAGTGCTAGGGAACAGGTTTCACCCCTCCACTTT.

This CDR3 reads CASSRRTSQGEPQHF. Here the CDR3 DNA reads TGTGCCAGCAGTAGGAGGACGTCCCAGGGGGAGCCCCAGCATTTT. This chain links TRBV2 with TRBJ1-5, with 7 bases lining up with TRBD1. The CDR3 totals 15 residues. Germline assignment: CDR1 SNHLY and CDR2 FYNNEI. V gave up 5 bases and J gave up 8 bases; unmatched junction bases: 12.

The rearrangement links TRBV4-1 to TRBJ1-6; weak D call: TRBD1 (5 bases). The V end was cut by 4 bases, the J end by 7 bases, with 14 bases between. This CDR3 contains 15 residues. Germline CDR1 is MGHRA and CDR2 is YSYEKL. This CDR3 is CASSRQQDFNSPLHF. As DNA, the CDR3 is TGCGCCAGCAGCCGGCAACAGGACTTCAATTCACCCCTCCACTTT.